The 29 T cell receptor beta chains presented below share a single source sample, sequenced in a study of Tregs in tolerant kidney transplant recipients. TCRdb keeps only in-frame clones here, not all; method: immunoSEQ multiplex PCR. The data show tens of thousands of clones, roughly 89% seen once. The specimen sequenced was Tregs from blood. The source of these receptors is a human donor in good health.

The V gene is TRBV30, the J gene TRBJ2-5; 9 positions agree with TRBD2. This CDR3 contains 17 residues. Per the germline V gene, CDR1 is GTSNPN and CDR2 is SVGIG (reference sequence). V gave up 1 base and J gave up 5 bases; unmatched junction bases: 14. The CDR3 region is CAWSAPTSGRLEETQYF. CDR3 in DNA: TGTGCCTGGAGTGCCCCAACTAGCGGGCGACTAGAGGAGACCCAGTACTTC.

J is TRBJ2-3 and V is TRBV6-1; D is perhaps TRBD2 (6 bases). Germline CDR1 and CDR2: MNHNS and SASEGT. V lost 2 bases to trimming and J lost 5 bases, with 11 bases between them. The CDR3 runs to 14 residues. The CDR3 DNA reads TGTGCCAGCAGTGAAAACCGGGACTTAGATACGCAGTATTTT. This gives the protein CASSENRDLDTQYF.

The V and J genes are TRBV7-6 and TRBJ1-1; D unresolved. CDR3 length: 14 residues. Looked up from germline, CDR1 is SGHVS and CDR2 is FNYEAQ. V was pared by 2 bases and J by 3 bases, with 10 bases between. Here the CDR3 reads CASSLTGAYTEAFF. CDR3 in DNA: TGTGCCAGCAGCTTAACGGGCGCGTACACTGAAGCTTTCTTT. Using reference TRBV7-6 and TRBJ1-1 for the parts outside the CDR3, the full variable domain is GAGVSQSPRYKVTKRGQDVALRCDPISGHVSLYWYRQALGQGPEFLTYFNYEAQQDKSGLPNDRFSAERPEGSISTLTIQRTEQRDSAMYRCASSLTGAYTEAFFGQGTRLTVV.

The J gene is TRBJ2-3, the V gene TRBV18, with D unclear. The CDR3 consists of 13 residues. V was pared by 3 bases and J by 2 bases, with 6 bases between. Germline V lookup: CDR1 KGHSH, CDR2 LQKENI. CDR3 in DNA: TGTGCCAGCTCACCCGGGTCCACAGATACGCAGTATTTT. Amino acids: CASSPGSTDTQYF. The entire variable domain, with the rest obtained from reference TRBV18 and TRBJ2-3, is as follows: NAGVMQNPRHLVRRRGQEARLRCSPMKGHSHVYWYRQLPEEGLKFMVYLQKENIIDESGMPKERFSAEFPKEGPSILRIQQVVRGDSAAYFCASSPGSTDTQYFGPGTRLTVL.

The chain combines TRBV18 with TRBJ1-1, with D tentatively TRBD1 (5 bases). The V end was cut by 1 base, the J end by 4 bases, with 10 bases between. The CDR3 has 14 amino acids. Germline V gives CDR1 KGHSH, CDR2 LQKENI. The CDR3 sequence is CASSPQGRSTEAFF. CDR3 bases: TGTGCCAGCTCACCACAGGGGCGATCCACTGAAGCTTTCTTT.

V gene TRBV5-5 combines with J gene TRBJ1-1; the D gene is possibly TRBD1 (5 bases). The length of the CDR3 is 16 residues. The V gene lost 0 bases and the J gene lost 0 bases, with 12 bases spanning the gap. Germline V gene data show CDR1 as SGHKS and CDR2 as YYEKEE (reference sequence). DNA of the CDR3: TGTGCCAGCAGCTTGGATTCGGGGCTTATGAACACTGAAGCTTTCTTT. This encodes CASSLDSGLMNTEAFF.

The chain combines TRBV7-2 with TRBJ1-4; a weak D match, TRBD1 (5 bases). The CDR3 contains 17 residues. CDR1 is SGHTA and CDR2 is FQGNSA in the germline V gene. Trimming took 1 base from V and 0 from J, leaving 12 bases between them. This CDR3 reads CASSLGPGGATNEKLFF. CDR3 sequence (DNA): TGTGCCAGCAGCTTAGGCCCCGGGGGGGCAACTAATGAAAAACTGTTTTTT.

V gene TRBV6-5 combines with J gene TRBJ2-1; 10 bases align to TRBD1. Trimming took 6 bases from V and 8 from J; bases not matched to a gene: 7. CDR3 length equals 14 residues. Per the germline V gene, CDR1 is MNHEY and CDR2 is SVGAGI. CDR3 in DNA: TGTGCCAGCAGCCGGGACAGGGGTTTGTATGAGCAGTTCTTC. It specifies CASSRDRGLYEQFF.

This chain links TRBV2 with TRBJ1-2; the D is unclear. The germline CDR1 and CDR2 sequences are SNHLY and FYNNEI. The V end was cut by 6 bases, the J end by 7 bases, with 15 bases between. The CDR3 spans 13 residues. This chain's CDR3 is CASRDGELGGYTF. In nucleotides, the CDR3 is TGTGCCAGCAGGGACGGTGAGCTGGGTGGCTACACCTTC.

V and J are TRBV29-1 and TRBJ2-3; 8 bases agree with TRBD2. There are 14 residues in the CDR3. The V gene end was trimmed by 2 bases and the J gene end by 2 bases; junction bases not matched to a gene: 3. Germline CDR1 is SQVTM and CDR2 is ANQGSEA. Here the CDR3 reads CSVETGGLTDTQYF. CDR3 DNA sequence: TGCAGCGTTGAAACGGGAGGGCTCACAGATACGCAGTATTTT.

The rearrangement joins TRBV10-3 to TRBJ2-5; D is unclear. The CDR3 length is 14 residues. CDR1 is ENHRY, CDR2 SYGVKD, per germline. V lost 1 base and J lost 2, with 8 bases in between. The CDR3 loop reads CAISELGTQETQYF. In DNA, the CDR3 is TGTGCCATCAGTGAGTTAGGAACACAAGAGACCCAGTACTTC.

The chain has TRBV5-1 and TRBJ1-2; the match to TRBD1 covers 7 bases. Germline loops: CDR1 SGHRS, CDR2 YFSETQ. The CDR3 spans 15 residues. V trimming: 4 bases; J trimming: 8 bases; junction bases outside the gene matches: 14. The CDR3, as DNA: TGCGCCAGCAGCCAGTTAGGACAGGCGACCTCAGGCTACACCTTC. It codes for CASSQLGQATSGYTF. Drawing the rest from reference TRBV5-1 and TRBJ1-2, the complete variable domain is KAGVTQTPRYLIKTRGQQVTLSCSPISGHRSVSWYQQTPGQGLQFLFEYFSETQRNKGNFPGRFSGRQFSNSRSEMNVSTLELGDSALYLCASSQLGQATSGYTFGSGTRLTVV.

This chain connects TRBV6-5 to TRBJ1-4, with D perhaps matching TRBD1 (5 bases). V lost 4 bases and J lost 4, with 13 bases in between. The CDR3 covers 15 residues. Looked up from germline, CDR1 is MNHEY and CDR2 is SVGAGI. CDR3 sequence (DNA): TGTGCCAGCAGTTTCGCAGGGATGGGTAATGAAAAACTGTTTTTT. Amino acid sequence: CASSFAGMGNEKLFF.

V gene TRBV5-4 combines with J gene TRBJ2-3; TRBD2 matches at 8 bases. This CDR3 has 15 residues. Germline CDR1 is SGHNT and CDR2 is YYREEE (reference sequence). V lost 0 bases and J lost 1; bases outside the gene matches: 1. CDR3 sequence (DNA): TGTGCCAGCAGCTTGGCGGGAGGGGGCACAGATACGCAGTATTTT. As protein: CASSLAGGGTDTQYF.

The chain carries TRBV7-9 and TRBJ1-1; D ambiguous. This CDR3 contains 15 residues. Germline V gene sequence: CDR1 SEHNR, CDR2 FQNEAQ (reference sequence). V lost 5 bases and J 4 bases, leaving 17 bases between the germline ends. CDR3 sequence reads: CASSPDKGGGTEAFF. CDR3 DNA sequence: TGTGCCAGCAGCCCTGATAAGGGAGGTGGCACTGAAGCTTTCTTT.

The gene calls are TRBV27 and TRBJ2-1; D gene uncertain. The CDR3 runs to 15 residues. The germline V and J ends were trimmed by 5 bases and 3 bases, with 14 bases remaining between them. The germline V gene has CDR1 MNHEY and CDR2 SMNVEV (reference sequence). The CDR3 loop reads CASSPASRDYNEQFF. The CDR3 DNA reads TGTGCCAGCAGTCCCGCCTCCCGCGACTACAATGAGCAGTTCTTC.

This chain joins TRBV18 and TRBJ2-3; 12 nucleotides align to TRBD2. The germline gives CDR1 KGHSH, CDR2 LQKENI. Losses at the gene ends were 0 bases for V and 4 bases for J; bases not matched to a gene: 11. The CDR3 totals 19 residues. The CDR3 spells CASSPPASTSGRGADTQYF. The CDR3, as DNA: TGTGCCAGCTCACCACCGGCTTCGACTAGCGGGAGAGGAGCAGATACGCAGTATTTT.

The chain combines TRBV7-3 with TRBJ2-3; 9 bases line up with TRBD2. The length of the CDR3 is 15 residues. The germline CDR1 and CDR2 sequences are SGHTA and FQGTGA. The trim removed 5 bases at V and 3 bases at J, leaving 6 bases unmatched. The CDR3 loop is CASSMGLAGTDTQYF. The CDR3 nucleotides read TGTGCCAGCAGCATGGGACTAGCCGGAACAGATACGCAGTATTTT.

This clone appeared once. The chain has TRBV7-9 and TRBJ2-7; D remains unclear. The CDR3 runs to 14 residues. Germline CDR1 reads SEHNR; CDR2 reads FQNEAQ (reference sequence). The ends were cut back, 1 base at V and 0 bases at J, with 7 bases in the middle. In DNA, the CDR3 is TGTGCCAGCAGCTTAGGACGTATCTCCTACGAGCAGTACTTC. Protein product: CASSLGRISYEQYF.

The chain uses TRBV4-1 and TRBJ1-5, with TRBD1 matching over 9 bases. Germline V lookup: CDR1 MGHRA, CDR2 YSYEKL. The V segment lost 4 bases and the J segment 1 base; nucleotides outside the gene matches: 11. The CDR3 has 18 residues. CDR3 bases: TGCGCCAGCAGCCCCTTGCCGGGACAGGGAGAAAGCAATCAGCCCCAGCATTTT. Protein sequence: CASSPLPGQGESNQPQHF.

V and J are TRBV5-1 and TRBJ1-4; tentative D call: TRBD1 (6 bases). CDR3 size: 14 residues. CDR1 SGHRS and CDR2 YFSETQ come from the germline V gene. The V and J ends lost 0 bases and 8 bases respectively, with 11 bases between them. CDR3 sequence (DNA): TGCGCCAGCAGCTTGGGCAGGGGAGGGGAAAAACTGTTTTTT. Its protein is CASSLGRGGEKLFF.

The table lists this clone with a few counts. This chain connects TRBV6-1 to TRBJ1-6; D might be TRBD1 (6 bases). Trimming removed 8 bases from V and 10 bases from J, with 12 bases in between. Germline V lookup: CDR1 MNHNS, CDR2 SASEGT. CDR3 length equals 12 residues. The CDR3 DNA reads TGTGCCAGCGAAGGGGGGTGGTCACCCCTCCACTTT. Translating it yields CASEGGWSPLHF.

The chain combines TRBV18 with TRBJ2-1; D ambiguous. Trimming pared 0 bases from V and 4 bases from J, leaving 1 base between. Germline V gene sequence: CDR1 KGHSH, CDR2 LQKENI. The length of the CDR3 is 12 residues. The CDR3 DNA follows: TGTGCCAGCTCACCACCGTACAATGAGCAGTTCTTC. This codes for CASSPPYNEQFF. Supplemented by reference TRBV18 and TRBJ2-1, the full variable domain reads NAGVMQNPRHLVRRRGQEARLRCSPMKGHSHVYWYRQLPEEGLKFMVYLQKENIIDESGMPKERFSAEFPKEGPSILRIQQVVRGDSAAYFCASSPPYNEQFFGPGTRLTVL.

The rearrangement links TRBV6-5 to TRBJ1-3, with TRBD1 matching over 8 bases. CDR1 is MNHEY and CDR2 is SVGAGI in the germline V gene. The CDR3 runs to 15 residues. V shed 5 bases and J 4 bases; nucleotides not matched to a gene: 7. The CDR3, as DNA: TGTGCCAGCAGTACTTCAGGGGGCGCGGGAAACACCATATATTTT. This sequence encodes CASSTSGGAGNTIYF.

This sequence joins TRBV5-6 and TRBJ2-5; TRBD1 matches 7 bases. The V segment lost 4 bases and the J segment 1 base; nucleotides outside the gene matches: 4. Germline V gives CDR1 SGHDT, CDR2 YYEEEE. The CDR3 runs to 14 residues. The CDR3 sequence is CASSRRTGQETQYF. The DNA for the CDR3 is TGTGCCAGCAGCCGGAGGACAGGCCAAGAGACCCAGTACTTC.

The chain couples TRBV2 to TRBJ2-5; 7 bases align to TRBD2. The V gene end was trimmed by 5 bases and the J gene end by 3 bases; junction bases not matched to a gene: 6. This CDR3 spans 14 amino acids. Germline values: CDR1 SNHLY, CDR2 FYNNEI. CDR3 DNA sequence: TGTGCCAGCAGTTGGGGGGGAGGCAAAGAGACCCAGTACTTC. Translating gives CASSWGGGKETQYF.

This chain connects TRBV5-1 to TRBJ2-5, with 10 bases aligning to TRBD2. The CDR3 spans 16 residues. Germline CDR1 is SGHRS and CDR2 is YFSETQ. The V segment lost 0 bases and the J segment 7 bases; nucleotides outside the gene matches: 9. The chain's CDR3 is CASSLASGSRLGTQYF. The CDR3 DNA reads TGCGCCAGCAGCTTGGCTAGCGGGAGCCGCCTGGGGACCCAGTACTTC.

The chain carries TRBV19 and TRBJ1-1; D ambiguous. With 1 base removed from V and 4 bases from J, the gap between germline ends came to 16 bases. CDR3 size: 16 residues. CDR1 and CDR2 from the germline V gene are LNHDA and SQIVND (reference sequence). The CDR3 DNA follows: TGTGCCAGTAGTATAGGATCAAGGCTCCCTAGCACTGAAGCTTTCTTT. It yields the protein CASSIGSRLPSTEAFF.

The rearrangement joins TRBV6-1 to TRBJ1-2; the match to TRBD1 covers 9 bases. The junction had 5 bases not matched to a gene; V was cut back by 6 bases and J by 3 bases. The CDR3 is made up of 14 amino acids. CDR1 is MNHNS, CDR2 SASEGT, per germline. This chain's CDR3 is CASRSQGADYGYTF. CDR3 coding DNA: TGTGCCAGCAGGTCACAGGGGGCGGACTATGGCTACACCTTC.